The source of this T cell receptor beta chain is a study of spatial heterogeneity in lung cancer. The CDR3 spans 11 residues. Germline V CDR1 and CDR2: SEHNR, FQNEAQ (reference sequence). Time point meaning: blood at routine non-recurrence follow-up after resection. Unsorted whole RNA samples from tumor, nontumor lung or frozen PBMC were sequenced. From the 5' RACE reads, TCRdb called clonotypes with MiXCR, one entry per CDR3 protein. Of 45,000 to 65,000 distinct CDR3 sequences in the sample, under 8% were seen once. The sequence was collected from a female donor with early-stage non-small cell lung cancer. The chain links TRBV7-9 to TRBJ2-3, with D uncertain. The material sequenced was PBMCs, taken at follow-up. CDR3 coding DNA: TGTACTACAACGTCGACAGATACGCAGTATTTT. Its protein product is CTTTSTDTQYF.